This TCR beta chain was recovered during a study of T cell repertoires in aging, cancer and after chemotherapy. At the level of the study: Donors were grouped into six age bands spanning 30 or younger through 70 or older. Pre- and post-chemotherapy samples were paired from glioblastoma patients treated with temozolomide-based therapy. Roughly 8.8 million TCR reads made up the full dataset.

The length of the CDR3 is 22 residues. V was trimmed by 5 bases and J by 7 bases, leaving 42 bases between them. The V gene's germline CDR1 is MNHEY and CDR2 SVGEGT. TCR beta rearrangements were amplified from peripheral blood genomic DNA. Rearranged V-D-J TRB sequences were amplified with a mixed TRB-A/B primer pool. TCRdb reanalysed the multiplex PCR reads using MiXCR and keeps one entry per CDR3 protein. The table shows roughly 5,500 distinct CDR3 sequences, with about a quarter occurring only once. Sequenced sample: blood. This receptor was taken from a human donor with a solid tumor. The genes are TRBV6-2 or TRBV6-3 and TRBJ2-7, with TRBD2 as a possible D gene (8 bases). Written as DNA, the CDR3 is TGTGCCAGCAGTACCCTTACCTGGACAAAGGGACTAGGGGGCCCTTCGGCTGGGGAGCAGTACTTC. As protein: CASSTLTWTKGLGGPSAGEQYF.